The 19 T cell receptor beta chains listed next were all sequenced from one sample in a study of CD8 T cells in ankylosing spondylitis. MiXCR was run by TCRdb on the 5' RACE reads, yielding one entry per CDR3 protein. The table has approximately 130,000 distinct CDR3 sequences, 10% to 12% seen once. Sequenced input: blood, either unsorted or a sorted T cell fraction (not recorded which). These receptors were taken from a female donor with ankylosing spondylitis or in good health (not recorded which).

This clonotype was counted ten times or more. J is TRBJ2-7 and V is TRBV29-1; D is tentatively TRBD1 or TRBD2 (5 bases each). Per germline, CDR1 SQVTM and CDR2 ANQGSEA. The CDR3 totals 12 residues. Trimming took off 6 bases at V and 1 base at J, with 10 bases between the two ends. CDR3 coding DNA: TGCAGCGTAAGGGACGGTTCCTACGAGCAGTACTTC. This encodes CSVRDGSYEQYF.

This clonotype was seen ten or more times. CDR3 coding DNA: TGTGCCAGCAGTTTTCGGGACAGACCTAATCAGCCCCAGCATTTT. It is translated as CASSFRDRPNQPQHF. This rearrangement joins TRBV28 to TRBJ1-5; TRBD1 matches at 7 bases. Germline V gene data show CDR1 as MDHEN and CDR2 as SYDVKM. V shed 3 bases, J shed 4 bases, and the junction held 6 bases outside the gene matches. The CDR3 is 15 residues long.

This clonotype was seen many times. This chain joins TRBV28 and TRBJ2-7; TRBD1 matches 8 bases. The length of the CDR3 is 15 residues. Trimming removed 7 bases from V and 1 base from J; junction bases left unmatched: 9. The germline gives CDR1 MDHEN, CDR2 SYDVKM. The CDR3: CASTRLRTGSYEQYF. In DNA, the CDR3 is TGTGCCAGCACCCGGCTGCGGACAGGGTCCTACGAGCAGTACTTC.

This clonotype was recorded at least ten times. The chain has TRBV29-1 and TRBJ2-1; tentatively, D is TRBD1 (5 bases). Trimming removed 8 bases from V and 2 bases from J, with 10 bases in between. CDR1 SQVTM and CDR2 ANQGSEA come from the germline V gene. CDR3 size: 12 residues. The CDR3 region is CSQGRAYNEQFF. The CDR3 bases are TGCAGCCAGGGCAGGGCCTACAATGAGCAGTTCTTC.

This clonotype was recorded many times. The chain combines TRBV12-3 or TRBV12-4 with TRBJ1-3; D is unclear. Trimming pared 3 bases from V and 0 bases from J, leaving 9 bases between. CDR3 length: 15 amino acids. In DNA, the CDR3 is TGTGCCAGCAGTTTCGGCAGCCTCTCTGGAAACACCATATATTTT. It yields the protein CASSFGSLSGNTIYF.

This clonotype was observed a handful of times. This chain joins TRBV29-1 and TRBJ1-1; D remains ambiguous. Per the germline V gene, CDR1 is SQVTM and CDR2 is ANQGSEA. The V end was cut by 6 bases, the J end by 4 bases, with 18 bases between. There are 14 residues in the CDR3. The chain's CDR3 is CSVATQAVGTEAFF. The CDR3 nucleotides read TGCAGCGTCGCCACGCAAGCGGTGGGCACTGAAGCTTTCTTT.

In its sample, this clonotype was seen many times. The chain couples TRBV20-1 to TRBJ2-5; 8 bases line up with TRBD1. The CDR3 covers 14 residues. CDR1 DFQATT and CDR2 SNEGSKA come from the germline V gene (reference sequence). Trimming took 5 bases from V and 5 from J; bases not matched to a gene: 10. CDR3 sequence (DNA): TGCAGTGCTCGATCCGGGACAGGTTTGGAGACCCAGTACTTC. This codes for CSARSGTGLETQYF.

This clonotype was counted ten times or more. The chain uses TRBV7-2 and TRBJ2-1; D call uncertain. The CDR3 is 13 amino acids. The germline V gene encodes CDR1 SGHTA and CDR2 FQGNSA. V lost 4 bases and J 9 bases, leaving 13 bases between the germline ends. Written as DNA, the CDR3 is TGTGCCAGCAGCTCCCCCAATGACGGTGAGCAGTTCTTC. The encoded protein is CASSSPNDGEQFF. The complete variable domain, with remaining parts taken from reference TRBV7-2 and TRBJ2-1, reads GAGVSQSPSNKVTEKGKDVELRCDPISGHTALYWYRQSLGQGLEFLIYFQGNSAPDKSGLPSDRFSAERTGGSVSTLTIQRTQQEDSAVYLCASSSPNDGEQFFGPGTRLTVL.

The sample holds a few counts of this clonotype. The rearrangement uses TRBV18 and TRBJ1-2; no definite D call. The CDR3 is made up of 13 amino acids. CDR1 is KGHSH and CDR2 is LQKENI in the germline V gene. V lost 2 bases and J 6 bases, leaving 10 bases between the germline ends. The CDR3, as DNA: TGTGCCAGCTCACCATTACAGAGAGATGGCTACACCTTC. Its protein product is CASSPLQRDGYTF.

The gene calls are TRBV5-1 and TRBJ1-1; D possibly corresponds to TRBD1 (5 bases). The CDR3 has 15 amino acids. Germline V gene data show CDR1 as SGHRS and CDR2 as YFSETQ. Trimming pared 0 bases from V and 0 bases from J, leaving 9 bases between. In DNA form, the CDR3 reads TGCGCCAGCAGCTTGGTGCCGGGGGTGAACACTGAAGCTTTCTTT. It encodes CASSLVPGVNTEAFF. Variable domain in full (rest from reference TRBV5-1 and TRBJ1-1): KAGVTQTPRYLIKTRGQQVTLSCSPISGHRSVSWYQQTPGQGLQFLFEYFSETQRNKGNFPGRFSGRQFSNSRSEMNVSTLELGDSALYLCASSLVPGVNTEAFFGQGTRLTVV.

Ten or more counts support this clonotype. This sequence joins TRBV12-3 or TRBV12-4 and TRBJ2-5; D is perhaps TRBD1 (6 bases). V lost 0 bases and J lost 5, with 13 bases in between. CDR3 length equals 15 residues. This CDR3 is CASSLAGGRDETQYF. For the CDR3, the DNA is TGTGCCAGCAGTTTAGCTGGGGGCAGAGACGAGACCCAGTACTTC.

This clonotype was detected ten times or more. V is TRBV11-3 and J is TRBJ1-2; 11 bases map to TRBD1. The germline V gene has CDR1 SGHNT and CDR2 YENEEA. The CDR3 runs 15 residues. V gave up 5 bases and J gave up 7 bases; unmatched junction bases: 9. CDR3 nucleotide sequence: TGTGCCAGCAGCAGTCCCGGGACAGGGGGAAGTGGCTACACCTTC. This gives the protein CASSSPGTGGSGYTF. Supplemented by reference TRBV11-3 and TRBJ1-2, the full variable domain reads EAGVVQSPRYKIIEKKQPVAFWCNPISGHNTLYWYLQNLGQGPELLIRYENEEAVDDSQLPKDRFSAERLKGVDSTLKIQPAELGDSAVYLCASSSPGTGGSGYTFGSGTRLTVV.

This sequence joins TRBV20-1 and TRBJ2-4; no clear D. Trimming took off 4 bases at V and 0 bases at J, with 10 bases between the two ends. The CDR3 runs 14 residues. From germline, CDR1 is DFQATT and CDR2 SNEGSKA (reference sequence). The CDR3 DNA is TGCAGTGCTAAAGACACATTAGCCAAAAACATTCAGTACTTC. This translates into CSAKDTLAKNIQYF.

Details on this clonotype: A much larger clonotype is one base distant, so this may be a read error. J is TRBJ1-1 and V is TRBV20-1, with D maybe TRBD1 (5 bases). CDR1 DFQATT and CDR2 SNEGSKA come from the germline V gene (reference sequence). The CDR3 runs 15 residues. V was cut by 5 bases and J by 4 bases, with 20 bases left in between. The CDR3 coding sequence is TGCAGTGCTTCGAGGGGCAGTGACTCGGGCACTGAAGCTTTCTTT. Its translation is CSASRGSDSGTEAFF.

The chain recombines TRBV20-1 with TRBJ2-5, with a possible D match to TRBD2 (6 bases). CDR1 DFQATT and CDR2 SNEGSKA come from the germline V gene (reference sequence). The length of the CDR3 is 17 residues. Trimming took off 5 bases at V and 5 bases at J, with 27 bases between the two ends. The CDR3 loop reads CSAAPSSGSYKTETQYF. The DNA of the CDR3 is TGCAGTGCTGCCCCTAGTTCCGGGAGTTACAAGACCGAGACCCAGTACTTC.

The chain carries TRBV5-1 and TRBJ1-2; 8 positions match TRBD1. Losses at the gene ends were 3 bases for V and 8 bases for J; bases not matched to a gene: 3. This CDR3 is built from 12 residues. CDR1 and CDR2 from the germline V gene are SGHRS and YFSETQ. The CDR3 sequence: CASSSQGAGYTF. DNA for the CDR3: TGCGCCAGCAGCTCCCAGGGGGCGGGCTACACCTTC. Filled out from reference TRBV5-1 and TRBJ1-2, the complete variable domain reads KAGVTQTPRYLIKTRGQQVTLSCSPISGHRSVSWYQQTPGQGLQFLFEYFSETQRNKGNFPGRFSGRQFSNSRSEMNVSTLELGDSALYLCASSSQGAGYTFGSGTRLTVV.

This clonotype has only a few counts. The chain is built from TRBV11-2 and TRBJ2-2; D ambiguous. CDR1 is SGHAT, CDR2 FQNNGV, per germline. Deletions cut 1 base from V and 0 bases from J, with 6 bases between. CDR3 size: 15 residues. The CDR3 here is CASSLANPNTGELFF. CDR3 bases: TGTGCCAGCAGCTTAGCTAATCCGAACACCGGGGAGCTGTTTTTT.

This clonotype came up many times. At one end, the junction sequence differs from germline, possibly due to a read error. This sequence joins TRBV18 and TRBJ1-2; D gene uncertain. The CDR3 contains 12 residues. The V gene's germline CDR1 is KGHSH and CDR2 LQKENI. The chain's CDR3 is CASSPNREFPLF. CDR3 nucleotide sequence: TGTGCCAGCTCACCAAATCGGGAGTTTCCACTCTTC.

This clonotype was counted at least ten times. This sequence joins TRBV7-3 and TRBJ2-1, with D possibly being TRBD2 (6 bases). The CDR3 totals 16 residues. Germline V CDR1 and CDR2: SGHTA, FQGTGA. V gave up 5 bases and J gave up 5 bases, with 19 bases separating them. The CDR3 region is CASSPRPRDWNNEQFF. The CDR3 DNA sequence: TGTGCCAGCAGCCCTCGCCCCCGGGACTGGAACAATGAGCAGTTCTTC.